A single sample is the source of the 17 T cell receptor beta chains below, sequenced in a study of cytomegalovirus exposure and HLA in healthy donors. The PCR ran on 60 Vbeta and 13 Jbeta primers. Produced via immunoSEQ multiplex PCR; TCRdb's table is partial and in-frame only. This table lists some 200,000 clones. Sequenced input: PBMCs. These receptors were collected from a woman under 30 in good health and CMV-seropositive.

The chain is built from TRBV5-8 and TRBJ2-5, with D perhaps TRBD1 (5 bases). The J call may be faulty, since TRBJ2-7 better matches the DNA end. The CDR3 consists of 15 residues. Germline V gene data show CDR1 as SGHTS and CDR2 as YDEGEE. CDR3 nucleotides: TGTGCCAGCAGCTTGGTTCAGGGTAGCTCCTACGAGCAGTACTTC. It yields the protein CASSLVQGSSYEQYF.

This rearrangement joins TRBV4-1 to TRBJ2-7; D is undetermined. V shed 3 bases and J shed 0 bases, with 15 bases lying between them. The CDR3 is 16 residues long. CDR1 is MGHRA and CDR2 is YSYEKL in the germline V gene. CDR3 residues: CASSHASHPGSYEQYF. Written as DNA, the CDR3 is TGCGCCAGCAGCCACGCTAGTCACCCTGGCTCCTACGAGCAGTACTTC.

The chain couples TRBV6-1 to TRBJ2-7, with D unresolved. Germline loops: CDR1 MNHNS, CDR2 SASEGT. The CDR3 contains 13 residues. V dropped 2 bases and J dropped 3 bases, with 8 bases sitting between them. CDR3 sequence: CASSERVVYEQYF. The CDR3 nucleotides are TGTGCCAGCAGTGAACGCGTCGTCTACGAGCAGTACTTC.

This chain connects TRBV6-1 to TRBJ1-1, with TRBD1 as a possible D gene (5 bases). Germline CDR1 reads MNHNS; CDR2 reads SASEGT. CDR3 size: 13 residues. The V and J ends lost 3 bases and 2 bases respectively, with 7 bases between them. The DNA of the CDR3 is TGTGCCAGCAGTGACCAGGGAAACACTGAAGCTTTCTTT. Translated, it gives CASSDQGNTEAFF.

The V call is TRBV19, the J call TRBJ2-6, with D unclear. V lost 1 base and J lost 2, with 6 bases in between. Germline V CDR1 and CDR2: LNHDA, SQIVND (reference sequence). The CDR3 extends over 15 amino acids. The CDR3 loop is CASSIVVAGANVLTF. The CDR3 DNA reads as TGTGCCAGTAGTATAGTCGTCGCTGGGGCCAACGTCCTGACTTTC.

The rearrangement joins TRBV30 to TRBJ1-2; D gene unclear. Trimming shortened V by 6 bases and J by 8 bases, and 10 bases separated the two germline ends. CDR1 and CDR2 (germline): GTSNPN, SVGIG (reference sequence). The CDR3 spans 10 residues. The DNA of the CDR3 is TGTGCCTGTACGACTGGAGGCTACACCTTC. Its protein product is CACTTGGYTF.

This chain connects TRBV4-1 to TRBJ1-3; D not certain. Germline CDR1 and CDR2: MGHRA and YSYEKL. The CDR3 is 16 residues long. Trimming cost V 3 bases and J 0 bases, with 12 bases left between them. Written as DNA, the CDR3 is TGCGCCAGCAGCCAGTCTGGACTGAACTCTGGAAACACCATATATTTT. This encodes CASSQSGLNSGNTIYF.

The J gene is TRBJ2-7, the V gene TRBV27; D possibly corresponds to TRBD1 (5 bases). CDR1 and CDR2 from the germline V gene are MNHEY and SMNVEV (reference sequence). The CDR3 runs to 17 residues. Trimming stripped 6 bases from V and 4 bases from J, with 25 bases between. The CDR3 DNA sequence: TGTGCCAGCAGCAAACGCGAAAGGGGTATTCACACTTACGAGCAGTACTTC. Translated, it gives CASSKRERGIHTYEQYF.

The chain links TRBV4-2 to TRBJ1-6, with D maybe TRBD1 (6 bases). CDR3 size: 15 residues. Germline CDR1 and CDR2: LGHNA and YNFKEQ. V gave up 0 bases and J gave up 8 bases, with 11 bases separating them. The CDR3 loop reads CASSQDQGLDSPLHF. CDR3 sequence (DNA): TGTGCCAGCAGCCAAGATCAGGGGTTGGATTCACCCCTCCACTTT.

The rearrangement joins TRBV7-2 to TRBJ2-2; 9 nucleotides match TRBD2. The J segment lost 3 bases and the V segment lost 6 bases, leaving 8 bases of the junction unmatched. Germline loops: CDR1 SGHTA, CDR2 FQGNSA. The length of the CDR3 is 16 residues. CDR3 sequence (DNA): TGTGCCAGCAGAATGGTAGCGGGGGCCTACACCGGGGAGCTGTTTTTT. It translates to CASRMVAGAYTGELFF.

CDR3 bases: TGTGCCAGCAGTCAGACTAGCGGGTTCTCCTACGAGCAGTACTTC. It codes for CASSQTSGFSYEQYF. The chain is built from TRBV7-2 and TRBJ2-5, with 10 nucleotides matching TRBD2. The J call may be faulty, since TRBJ2-7 better matches the DNA end. Per germline, CDR1 SGHTA and CDR2 FQGNSA. The CDR3 has 15 amino acids.

The V call is TRBV18, the J call TRBJ1-5; possibly TRBD1 for D (5 bases). In germline, CDR1 is KGHSH, CDR2 LQKENI. Trimming removed 3 bases from V and 0 bases from J, with 12 bases in between. This CDR3 contains 16 residues. As DNA, the CDR3 is TGTGCCAGCTCACCCCCGGGACTCAATAGCAATCAGCCCCAGCATTTT. Translated: CASSPPGLNSNQPQHF.

The chain carries TRBV28 and TRBJ1-1; D is ambiguous. CDR3 length: 10 residues. Per the germline V gene, CDR1 is MDHEN and CDR2 is SYDVKM. The germline V and J ends were trimmed by 5 bases and 8 bases, with 6 bases remaining between them. CDR3 protein: CASSHKEAFF. In DNA, the CDR3 is TGTGCCAGCAGTCACAAAGAAGCTTTCTTT.

A remark on this clone: The sample has other DNA sequences that encode this CDR3 too. This chain links TRBV6-1 with TRBJ2-7; no reliable D call. Germline V lookup: CDR1 MNHNS, CDR2 SASEGT. Trimming shortened V by 1 base and J by 3 bases, and 10 bases separated the two germline ends. This CDR3 is 14 amino acids long. The CDR3 region has the DNA TGTGCCAGCAGTGAAGTGAGACATAGCTACGAGCAGTACTTC. It is translated as CASSEVRHSYEQYF.

The chain employs TRBV30 and TRBJ2-5; 12 bases line up with TRBD1. This CDR3 comprises 17 residues. Germline CDR1 is GTSNPN and CDR2 is SVGIG (reference sequence). V gave up 3 bases and J gave up 5 bases; unmatched junction bases: 13. The CDR3 DNA is TGTGCCTGGAGGACGTGGGACAGGGGGCGCGGATCGGAGACCCAGTACTTC. It yields the protein CAWRTWDRGRGSETQYF.

This chain uses TRBV7-9 with TRBJ2-7, with a weak D call TRBD2 (5 bases). Germline CDR1 reads SEHNR; CDR2 reads FQNEAQ (reference sequence). V was trimmed by 5 bases and J by 1 base, leaving 9 bases between them. This CDR3 spans 13 amino acids. This chain's CDR3 is CASSPEGSYEQYF. The CDR3 DNA is TGTGCCAGCAGCCCAGAGGGTTCCTACGAGCAGTACTTC.

The chain combines TRBV4-1 with TRBJ2-5; 10 bases align to TRBD1. The CDR3 consists of 14 residues. V dropped 4 bases and J dropped 4; count of bases not matched to a gene: 3. Germline V lookup: CDR1 MGHRA, CDR2 YSYEKL. The CDR3: CASSRQGAGETQYF. The CDR3 bases are TGCGCCAGCAGCCGACAGGGGGCCGGAGAGACCCAGTACTTC.